Described below is a single T cell receptor beta chain sequence and its context. Its antigen is still unknown. This sequence may be a read error, since a much larger clone differs from it by one base. Unique molecular identifiers were present in the TCR beta cDNA libraries. There were roughly 0.95 to 11 million T cells, and 480,000 or so cDNA molecules came from them. MiXCR, applied by TCRdb to the PCR reads, yields one record per CDR3 protein. The sample shows over 150,000 distinct CDR3 sequences, approximately 31% of them seen only once. The sample is drawn from a study of post-analysis software for immune sequencing data. Turning to the study itself: Relapsing-remitting, secondary progressive and progressive-relapsing multiple sclerosis were all included among the disease courses. Study-level findings and limits: Normalized Chao1 diversity was significantly reduced in patients versus controls. Pronounced co-clustering by F measure was evident among identically batched samples. In patients, TRBV5-6, TRBV5-1 and TRBV20-1 belonged to roughly five TRBV segments found more frequently than in controls.

The CDR3 runs to 15 residues. Germline V gene data show CDR1 as MNHEY and CDR2 as SVGAGI. V and J are TRBV6-5 and TRBJ1-2, with D unclear. The clonotype comes from a girl aged 5-17 years with multiple sclerosis. Sequenced material: blood. The CDR3 nucleotides are TGTGCCAGCAGTTACTCGCCGGCGGCCAACTGTGGCTACACCTTC. Amino acid sequence: CASSYSPAANCGYTF.